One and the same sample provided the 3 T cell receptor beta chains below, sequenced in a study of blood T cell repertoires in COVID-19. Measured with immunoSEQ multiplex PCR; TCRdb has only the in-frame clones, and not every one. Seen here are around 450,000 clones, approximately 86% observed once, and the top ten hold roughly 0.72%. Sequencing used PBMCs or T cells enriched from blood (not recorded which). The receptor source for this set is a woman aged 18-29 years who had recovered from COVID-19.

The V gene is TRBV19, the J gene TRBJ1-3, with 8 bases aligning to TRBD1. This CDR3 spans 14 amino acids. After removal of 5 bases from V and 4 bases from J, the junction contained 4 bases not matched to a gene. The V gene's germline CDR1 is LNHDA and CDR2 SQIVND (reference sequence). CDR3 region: CASSYGTGGNTIYF. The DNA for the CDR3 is TGTGCCAGTAGTTATGGGACAGGCGGAAACACCATATATTTT.

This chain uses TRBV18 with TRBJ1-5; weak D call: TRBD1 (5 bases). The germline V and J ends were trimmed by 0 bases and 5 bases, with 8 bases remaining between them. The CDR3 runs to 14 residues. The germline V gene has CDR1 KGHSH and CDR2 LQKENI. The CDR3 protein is CASSPPGQYQPQHF. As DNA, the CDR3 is TGTGCCAGCTCACCACCGGGGCAGTATCAGCCCCAGCATTTT.

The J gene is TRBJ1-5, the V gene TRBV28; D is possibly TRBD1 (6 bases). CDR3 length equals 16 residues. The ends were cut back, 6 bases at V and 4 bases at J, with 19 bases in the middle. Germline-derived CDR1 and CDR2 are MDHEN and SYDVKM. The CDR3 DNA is TGTGCCAGCAGCTCACCGACAGGATTGGCTAATCAGCCCCAGCATTTT. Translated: CASSSPTGLANQPQHF.